This T cell receptor beta chain is drawn from a study of T-cell memory formation after mild COVID-19. TCRdb re-called the 5' RACE reads with MiXCR, one entry per CDR3 protein. The data hold roughly 190,000 distinct CDR3 sequences, with under 12% observed a single time. The CDR3 runs 14 residues. The V and J ends lost 6 bases and 4 bases respectively, with 16 bases between them. This clonotype appeared many times. Material for sequencing was PBMCs or a T cell subset sorted from them (not recorded which). This rearrangement joins TRBV12-3 or TRBV12-4 to TRBJ2-7, with a tentative D call TRBD2 (7 bases). This receptor was taken from a man aged 18 to 30 who had mild COVID-19 (a few samples of this study predate the infection). Cell type and time point are not known. CDR3 protein: CASSKGGIAYEQYF. In DNA form, the CDR3 reads TGTGCCAGCAGCAAGGGGGGGATCGCTTACGAGCAGTACTTC.